Presented here are 6 T cell receptor beta chains from one specimen sequenced in a study of blood T cell repertoires in COVID-19. The assay was immunoSEQ multiplex PCR, and TCRdb's table has in-frame clones only and misses some. The data hold roughly 300,000 clones, with 80% to 85% observed a single time. What was sequenced was peripheral blood. The receptors originated from a woman in her sixties with active or convalescent COVID-19.

The chain joins TRBV28 to TRBJ2-4, with D perhaps matching TRBD1 (6 bases). Germline lookup yields CDR1 MDHEN and CDR2 SYDVKM. This CDR3 has 16 amino acids. Deletions cut 3 bases from V and 5 bases from J, with 17 bases between. The CDR3 loop reads CASSFRGRPGENIQYF. The CDR3 coding sequence is TGTGCCAGCAGTTTCAGGGGCCGCCCCGGAGAAAACATTCAGTACTTC.

The chain joins TRBV7-9 to TRBJ1-3; D gene unclear. CDR1 is SEHNR, CDR2 FQNEAQ, per germline (reference sequence). V lost 1 base, J lost 0 bases, and 10 bases lay in between. CDR3 size: 16 residues. The CDR3 sequence is CASSLGKQSSGNTIYF. CDR3 nucleotide sequence: TGTGCCAGCAGCTTAGGAAAACAGAGCTCTGGAAACACCATATATTTT.

V gene TRBV9 combines with J gene TRBJ1-2; D is uncertain. With 0 bases removed from V and 4 bases from J, the gap between germline ends came to 10 bases. Looked up from germline, CDR1 is SGDLS and CDR2 is YYNGEE. This CDR3 has 14 residues. The CDR3 DNA follows: TGTGCCAGCAGCGTAGCAGACAACCTCTATGGCTACACCTTC. Translation: CASSVADNLYGYTF.

The J gene is TRBJ2-2, the V gene TRBV29-1, with a possible D match to TRBD2 (6 bases). This CDR3 contains 14 residues. V was cut by 2 bases and J by 4 bases, with 11 bases left in between. Per germline, CDR1 SQVTM and CDR2 ANQGSEA. In DNA, the CDR3 is TGCAGCGTTGAAAGGGGAGCGGGCACCGGGGAGCTGTTTTTT. It encodes CSVERGAGTGELFF.

V gene TRBV25-1 combines with J gene TRBJ1-4; 9 bases are shared with TRBD1. Germline-derived CDR1 and CDR2 are MGHDK and SYGVNS. The CDR3 length is 15 residues. Unmatched junction bases numbered 1, after V lost 1 base and J lost 4 bases. The CDR3 protein is CASSEWGQGNEKLFF. In nucleotides, the CDR3 is TGTGCCAGCAGTGAATGGGGACAGGGTAATGAAAAACTGTTTTTT. The entire variable domain, with the rest obtained from reference TRBV25-1 and TRBJ1-4, is as follows: EADIYQTPRYLVIGTGKKITLECSQTMGHDKMYWYQQDPGMELHLIHYSYGVNSTEKGDLSSESTVSRIRTEHFPLTLESARPSHTSQYLCASSEWGQGNEKLFFGSGTQLSVL.

The CDR3 spells CAIRQGAAGELFF. The DNA of the CDR3 is TGTGCCATCAGACAGGGGGCAGCCGGGGAGCTGTTTTTT. This chain joins TRBV10-3 and TRBJ2-2, with 9 bases that match TRBD1. Trimming cost V 6 bases and J 6 bases; bases outside gene matches: 2. The CDR3 has 13 amino acids. CDR1 is ENHRY, CDR2 SYGVKD, per germline.